The 26 T cell receptor beta chains listed next were all sequenced from one sample in a study of STAT5B mutations in CD4+ large granular lymphocyte leukemia. TCRdb keeps only in-frame clones here, not all; method: immunoSEQ multiplex PCR. The repertoire consists of roughly 25,000 clones, with 74% occurring once and the leading ten covering 7.5% to 10%. The specimen was CD4+ T cells from blood buffy coats. Every receptor here comes from a human donor in good health.

The V and J genes are TRBV7-9 and TRBJ2-7, with no clear D. The CDR3 covers 14 residues. With 0 bases removed from V and 5 bases from J, the gap between germline ends came to 11 bases. Germline CDR1 SEHNR, CDR2 FQNEAQ (reference sequence). The CDR3 here is CASSLAVRSNEQYF. The CDR3 coding sequence is TGTGCCAGCAGCTTAGCTGTCAGGAGCAACGAGCAGTACTTC.

The chain couples TRBV27 to TRBJ2-1, with 12 bases identical to TRBD1. V lost 5 bases and J lost 5; bases outside the gene matches: 7. Germline values: CDR1 MNHEY, CDR2 SMNVEV (reference sequence). The CDR3 loop spans 16 amino acids. CDR3 protein: CASSIGTGGFNNEQFF. CDR3 DNA: TGTGCCAGCAGTATAGGGACAGGGGGCTTCAACAATGAGCAGTTCTTC.

The chain uses TRBV5-6 and TRBJ2-2; TRBD2 is a possible D gene (5 bases). Per the germline V gene, CDR1 is SGHDT and CDR2 is YYEEEE. This CDR3 is 13 amino acids long. Trimming cost V 0 bases and J 7 bases, with 7 bases left between them. The CDR3 bases are TGTGCCAGCAGCTTGGAACGGGGCGGGGAGCTGTTTTTT. Its protein product is CASSLERGGELFF.

This rearrangement joins TRBV7-9 to TRBJ2-6, with D unresolved. Germline CDR1 reads SEHNR; CDR2 reads FQNEAQ (reference sequence). Trimming cost V 5 bases and J 4 bases, with 15 bases left between them. The CDR3 is 16 residues long. CDR3 sequence: CASSPRGRSGANVLTF. In nucleotides, the CDR3 is TGTGCCAGCAGCCCAAGAGGCAGGTCCGGGGCCAACGTCCTGACTTTC.

The V gene is TRBV10-3, the J gene TRBJ1-1; D not certain. CDR3 size: 14 residues. Germline CDR1 ENHRY, CDR2 SYGVKD. Trimming cost V 3 bases and J 1 base, with 9 bases left between them. DNA of the CDR3: TGTGCCATCAGTGACGGCAGGTGGAACACTGAAGCTTTCTTT. Its protein product is CAISDGRWNTEAFF.

The chain has TRBV7-9 and TRBJ2-7; maybe TRBD1 (6 bases). The germline V and J ends were trimmed by 0 bases and 2 bases, with 11 bases remaining between them. The CDR3 length is 15 residues. CDR1 is SEHNR and CDR2 is FQNEAQ in the germline V gene (reference sequence). The CDR3 DNA sequence: TGTGCCAGCAGCTTAGCGGGGGCCGGCGCCTACGAGCAGTACGTC. It yields the protein CASSLAGAGAYEQYV.

V and J are TRBV7-2 and TRBJ1-2; tentative D call: TRBD1 (6 bases). V was clipped by 3 bases and J by 2 bases, with 10 bases between them. Germline values: CDR1 SGHTA, CDR2 FQGNSA. The length of the CDR3 is 14 residues. The CDR3 nucleotides read TGTGCCAGCAGCTTCGGGACACAAAACTATGGCTACACCTTC. Translated, it gives CASSFGTQNYGYTF.

The chain recombines TRBV27 with TRBJ2-7, with D perhaps TRBD1 (6 bases). Germline-derived CDR1 and CDR2 are MNHEY and SMNVEV (reference sequence). V was clipped by 2 bases and J by 0 bases, with 8 bases between them. The CDR3 loop spans 14 amino acids. Written as DNA, the CDR3 is TGTGCCAGCAGTTTACGGGACACCTCCTACGAGCAGTACTTC. Translation: CASSLRDTSYEQYF.

Only a few counts were recorded for this clone. The chain employs TRBV18 and TRBJ1-4, with D unresolved. Germline CDR1 is KGHSH and CDR2 is LQKENI. V gave up 4 bases and J gave up 8 bases, with 11 bases separating them. The CDR3 has 13 residues. In DNA form, the CDR3 reads TGTGCCAGCTCACGCGATGGGAGGGAAAAACTGTTTTTT. Translation: CASSRDGREKLFF.

V is TRBV6-5 and J is TRBJ1-1; TRBD1 might be the D (5 bases). CDR3 length equals 16 residues. Per germline, CDR1 MNHEY and CDR2 SVGAGI. V lost 1 base to trimming and J lost 7 bases, with 19 bases between them. CDR3 in amino acids: CASSYWSGGAYGEAFF. CDR3 nucleotide sequence: TGTGCCAGCAGTTACTGGTCGGGGGGAGCCTACGGTGAAGCTTTCTTT.

This clone was seen only once. The chain uses TRBV7-9 and TRBJ2-5; D unresolved. This CDR3 contains 15 residues. In germline, CDR1 is SEHNR, CDR2 FQNEAQ (reference sequence). Trimming removed 2 bases from V and 5 bases from J, with 15 bases in between. The CDR3 DNA sequence: TGTGCCAGCAGCTTAAAACCGGGTCAGGAGGAGACCCAGTACTTC. It specifies CASSLKPGQEETQYF.

This clone has more than one count but fewer than ten. The chain is built from TRBV7-3 and TRBJ2-2, with a tentative D call TRBD2 (5 bases). Trimming took 5 bases from V and 4 from J, leaving 11 bases between them. Germline V lookup: CDR1 SGHTA, CDR2 FQGTGA. The CDR3 length is 14 residues. The CDR3 DNA reads TGTGCCAGCAGCCCCCGACTAATCACCGGGGAGCTGTTTTTT. Protein sequence: CASSPRLITGELFF.

The V and J genes are TRBV29-1 and TRBJ1-1, with a weak D call TRBD1 (5 bases). This CDR3 comprises 13 residues. Germline CDR1 reads SQVTM; CDR2 reads ANQGSEA. V lost 7 bases, J lost 0 bases, and 12 bases lay in between. The CDR3 region is CSGSQGMNTEAFF. The CDR3 nucleotides read TGCAGCGGTAGTCAGGGCATGAACACTGAAGCTTTCTTT.

The genes are TRBV7-9 and TRBJ1-1, with TRBD1 identical over 8 bases. CDR3 length: 15 residues. Germline CDR1 is SEHNR and CDR2 is FQNEAQ (reference sequence). After removal of 1 base from V and 4 bases from J, the junction contained 5 bases not matched to a gene. The CDR3, as DNA: TGTGCCAGCAGCTTAGGGACAGGGTTGGTCACTGAAGCTTTCTTT. Translated, it gives CASSLGTGLVTEAFF. The variable domain in full, completed from reference TRBV7-9 and TRBJ1-1, reads DTGVSQNPRHKITKRGQNVTFRCDPISEHNRLYWYRQTLGQGPEFLTYFQNEAQLEKSRLLSDRFSAERPKGSFSTLEIQRTEQGDSAMYLCASSLGTGLVTEAFFGQGTRLTVV.

The genes are TRBV6-4 and TRBJ2-1, with a weak D call TRBD2 (5 bases). V lost 3 bases to trimming and J lost 8 bases, with 29 bases between them. Germline assignment: CDR1 MRHNA and CDR2 SNTAGT. This CDR3 is 19 amino acids long. The CDR3 spells CASSEGRVELVTRSDEQFF. The CDR3 DNA follows: TGTGCCAGCAGTGAGGGCCGGGTGGAACTAGTAACTCGCAGCGATGAGCAGTTCTTC.

The J gene is TRBJ1-4, the V gene TRBV28; D is perhaps TRBD1 (6 bases). This CDR3 spans 15 amino acids. Per germline, CDR1 MDHEN and CDR2 SYDVKM. The V gene lost 7 bases and the J gene lost 1 base, with 13 bases spanning the gap. This CDR3 is CASKEGGQTNEKLFF. The DNA for the CDR3 is TGTGCCAGCAAGGAGGGGGGGCAAACTAATGAAAAACTGTTTTTT.

This rearrangement joins TRBV28 to TRBJ2-1; 11 positions agree with TRBD1. CDR1 is MDHEN and CDR2 is SYDVKM in the germline V gene. The CDR3 loop spans 14 amino acids. Trimming took 6 bases from V and 6 from J; bases not matched to a gene: 4. The CDR3 DNA follows: TGTGCCAGCAGGCTGGGACAGGGGGGCAATGAGCAGTTCTTC. Its protein is CASRLGQGGNEQFF.

The rearrangement uses TRBV5-5 and TRBJ2-7; the match to TRBD2 covers 7 bases. V dropped 0 bases and J dropped 2; count of bases not matched to a gene: 2. This CDR3 is 14 amino acids long. Germline V gene sequence: CDR1 SGHKS, CDR2 YYEKEE (reference sequence). The CDR3 loop is CASSLEGTTYEQYF. CDR3 DNA: TGTGCCAGCAGCTTGGAAGGGACTACCTACGAGCAGTACTTC.

The genes are TRBV5-1 and TRBJ2-7; the match to TRBD2 covers 9 bases. With V trimmed by 4 bases and J by 2 bases, 7 bases remained unmatched. CDR3 length: 15 residues. Germline loops: CDR1 SGHRS, CDR2 YFSETQ. The CDR3 nucleotides are TGCGCCAGCAGCCCGGGGACTAGCCTCACCTACGAGCAGTACTTC. This encodes CASSPGTSLTYEQYF. Filled out from reference TRBV5-1 and TRBJ2-7, the complete variable domain reads KAGVTQTPRYLIKTRGQQVTLSCSPISGHRSVSWYQQTPGQGLQFLFEYFSETQRNKGNFPGRFSGRQFSNSRSEMNVSTLELGDSALYLCASSPGTSLTYEQYFGPGTRLTVT.

V usage is TRBV10-3 and J usage is TRBJ2-7, with a weak D call TRBD2 (5 bases). Between the trimmed V and J ends, which lost 2 bases and 2 bases, there was a span of 13 bases. Germline values: CDR1 ENHRY, CDR2 SYGVKD. The CDR3 is 15 amino acids. CDR3 bases: TGTGCCATCAGTGAGGGCACTAGGTACCCCTACGAGCAGTACGTC. This translates into CAISEGTRYPYEQYV.

This clone turned up a few times. The V and J genes are TRBV7-8 and TRBJ1-5; D unresolved. V dropped 1 base and J dropped 4 bases, with 5 bases sitting between them. This CDR3 has 13 residues. Germline CDR1 and CDR2: SGHVS and FQNEAQ. The CDR3 spells CASSLGWNQPQHF. CDR3 nucleotides: TGTGCCAGCAGCTTAGGGTGGAATCAGCCCCAGCATTTT.

This clone was seen only a few times. This chain connects TRBV7-9 to TRBJ1-5, with 7 bases that match TRBD1. The CDR3 is 15 residues long. J was trimmed by 4 bases and V by 5 bases; bases with no gene match: 8. CDR1 and CDR2 (germline): SEHNR, FQNEAQ (reference sequence). The CDR3 sequence: CASSPWDSANQPQHF. The CDR3, as DNA: TGTGCCAGCAGCCCCTGGGACAGCGCTAATCAGCCCCAGCATTTT. The full variable domain, rest sourced from reference TRBV7-9 and TRBJ1-5, is DTGVSQNPRHKITKRGQNVTFRCDPISEHNRLYWYRQTLGQGPEFLTYFQNEAQLEKSRLLSDRFSAERPKGSFSTLEIQRTEQGDSAMYLCASSPWDSANQPQHFGDGTRLSIL.

This clone was picked up a small number of times. This rearrangement joins TRBV2 to TRBJ1-5, with a possible D match to TRBD1 (5 bases). Germline-derived CDR1 and CDR2 are SNHLY and FYNNEI. The CDR3 spans 14 residues. Trimming took 5 bases from V and 1 from J, leaving 9 bases between them. The CDR3 here is CASSFRASNQPQHF. The CDR3 DNA follows: TGTGCCAGCAGTTTCAGGGCGAGCAATCAGCCCCAGCATTTT.

The rearrangement uses TRBV9 and TRBJ2-3; 11 nucleotides align to TRBD2. Per germline, CDR1 SGDLS and CDR2 YYNGEE. CDR3 size: 17 residues. Trimming at V came to 2 bases and at J to 5 bases, leaving 10 bases not matched to a gene. DNA of the CDR3: TGTGCCAGCAGCGTTGATAGCGGGAGGGCCGCCGAAGATACGCAGTATTTT. Amino acid sequence: CASSVDSGRAAEDTQYF.

V is TRBV6-1 and J is TRBJ1-5, with a tentative D call TRBD1 (5 bases). There are 14 residues in the CDR3. V lost 2 bases and J lost 6, with 11 bases in between. Germline V gene sequence: CDR1 MNHNS, CDR2 SASEGT. The DNA for the CDR3 is TGTGCCAGCAGTGAACAGTGGGGGACTCAGCCCCAGCATTTT. Protein sequence: CASSEQWGTQPQHF.

This clone was found once. This chain links TRBV7-9 with TRBJ1-4; TRBD1 might be the D (6 bases). The CDR3 is 17 residues long. V shed 7 bases and J shed 1 base, with 19 bases lying between them. In germline, CDR1 is SEHNR, CDR2 FQNEAQ (reference sequence). The CDR3 protein is CASNQAKGVVTNEKLFF. The CDR3, as DNA: TGTGCCAGCAACCAAGCAAAGGGGGTGGTAACTAATGAAAAACTGTTTTTT.